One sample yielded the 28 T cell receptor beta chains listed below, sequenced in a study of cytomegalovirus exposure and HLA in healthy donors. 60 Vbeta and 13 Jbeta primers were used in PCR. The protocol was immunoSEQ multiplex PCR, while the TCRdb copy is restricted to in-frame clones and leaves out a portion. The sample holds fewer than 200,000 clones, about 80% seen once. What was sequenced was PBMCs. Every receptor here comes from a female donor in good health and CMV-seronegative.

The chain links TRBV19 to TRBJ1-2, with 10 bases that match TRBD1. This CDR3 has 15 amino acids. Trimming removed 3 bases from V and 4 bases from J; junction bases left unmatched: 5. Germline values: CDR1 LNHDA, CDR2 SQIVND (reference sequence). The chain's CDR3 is CASSIDRGLGYGYTF. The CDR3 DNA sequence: TGTGCCAGTAGTATCGACAGGGGGCTCGGCTATGGCTACACCTTC.

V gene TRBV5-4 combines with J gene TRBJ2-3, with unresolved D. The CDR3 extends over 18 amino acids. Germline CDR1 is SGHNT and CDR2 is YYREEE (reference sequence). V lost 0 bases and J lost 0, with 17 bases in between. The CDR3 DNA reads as TGTGCCAGCAGCTTGGATTTAGGCGGAGTCCAAAGCACAGATACGCAGTATTTT. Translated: CASSLDLGGVQSTDTQYF. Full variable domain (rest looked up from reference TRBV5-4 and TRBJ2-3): ETGVTQSPTHLIKTRGQQVTLRCSSQSGHNTVSWYQQALGQGPQFIFQYYREEENGRGNFPPRFSGLQFPNYSSELNVNALELDDSALYLCASSLDLGGVQSTDTQYFGPGTRLTVL.

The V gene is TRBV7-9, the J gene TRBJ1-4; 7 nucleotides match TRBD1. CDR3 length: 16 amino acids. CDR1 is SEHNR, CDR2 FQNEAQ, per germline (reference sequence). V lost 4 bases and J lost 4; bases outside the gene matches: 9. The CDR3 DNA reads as TGTGCCAGCAGCTCCCGTCGGGCAGGGGGTAATGAAAAACTGTTTTTT. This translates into CASSSRRAGGNEKLFF.

The CDR3 DNA reads as TGTGCCAGCAGAAGGGAGACCGGGGAGCTGTTTTTT. Translated: CASRRETGELFF. The gene calls are TRBV2 and TRBJ2-2, with D maybe TRBD2 (5 bases). The V and J ends lost 6 bases and 5 bases respectively, with 7 bases between them. In germline, CDR1 is SNHLY, CDR2 FYNNEI. The length of the CDR3 is 12 residues.

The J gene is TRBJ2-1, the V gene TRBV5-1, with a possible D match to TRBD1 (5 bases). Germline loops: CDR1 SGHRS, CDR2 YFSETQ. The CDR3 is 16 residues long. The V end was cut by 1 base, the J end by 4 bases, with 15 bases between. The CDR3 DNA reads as TGCGCCAGCAGCTTGATCCCTTTGGGGCCTTACAATGAGCAGTTCTTC. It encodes CASSLIPLGPYNEQFF.

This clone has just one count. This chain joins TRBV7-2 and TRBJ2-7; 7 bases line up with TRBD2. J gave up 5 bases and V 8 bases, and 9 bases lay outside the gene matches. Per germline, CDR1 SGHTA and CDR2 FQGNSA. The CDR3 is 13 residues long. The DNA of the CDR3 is TGTGCCAGCCATCCGGGAGGTCGCAACGAGCAGTACTTC. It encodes CASHPGGRNEQYF. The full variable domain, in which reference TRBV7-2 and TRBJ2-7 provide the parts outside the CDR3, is GAGVSQSPSNKVTEKGKDVELRCDPISGHTALYWYRQSLGQGLEFLIYFQGNSAPDKSGLPSDRFSAERTGGSVSTLTIQRTQQEDSAVYLCASHPGGRNEQYFGPGTRLTVT.

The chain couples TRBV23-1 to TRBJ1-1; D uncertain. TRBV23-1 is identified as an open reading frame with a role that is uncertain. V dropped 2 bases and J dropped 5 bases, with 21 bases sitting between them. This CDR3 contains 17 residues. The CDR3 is CASSQAEGMCLRTEAFF. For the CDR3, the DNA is TGCGCCAGCAGTCAAGCCGAGGGTATGTGTTTGAGGACTGAAGCTTTCTTT.

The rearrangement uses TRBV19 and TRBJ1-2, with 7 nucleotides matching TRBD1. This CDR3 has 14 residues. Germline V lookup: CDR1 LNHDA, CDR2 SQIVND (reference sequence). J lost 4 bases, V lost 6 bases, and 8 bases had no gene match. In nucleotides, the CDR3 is TGTGCCAGTAGCCCGGGACAGCCCTCCTATGGCTACACCTTC. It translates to CASSPGQPSYGYTF.

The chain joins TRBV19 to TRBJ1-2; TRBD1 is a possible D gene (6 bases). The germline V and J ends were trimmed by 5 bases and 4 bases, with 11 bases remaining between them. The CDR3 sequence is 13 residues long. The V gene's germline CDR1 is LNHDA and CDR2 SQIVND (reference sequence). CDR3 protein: CASSEGTFYGYTF. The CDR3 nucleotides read TGTGCCAGTAGTGAGGGGACATTCTATGGCTACACCTTC.

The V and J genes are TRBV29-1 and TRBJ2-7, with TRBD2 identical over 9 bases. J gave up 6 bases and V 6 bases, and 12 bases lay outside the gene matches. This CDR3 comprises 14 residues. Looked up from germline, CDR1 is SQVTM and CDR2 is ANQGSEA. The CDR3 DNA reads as TGCAGCGTGGCCCCGGGACTAGCCGGGCCCGAGCAGTACTTC. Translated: CSVAPGLAGPEQYF.

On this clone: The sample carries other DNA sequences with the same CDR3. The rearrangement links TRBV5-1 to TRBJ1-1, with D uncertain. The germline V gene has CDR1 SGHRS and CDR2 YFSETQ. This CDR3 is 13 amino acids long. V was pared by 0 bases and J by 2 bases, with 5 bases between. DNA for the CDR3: TGCGCCAGCAGCTTGGGGGCCAACACTGAAGCTTTCTTT. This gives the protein CASSLGANTEAFF.

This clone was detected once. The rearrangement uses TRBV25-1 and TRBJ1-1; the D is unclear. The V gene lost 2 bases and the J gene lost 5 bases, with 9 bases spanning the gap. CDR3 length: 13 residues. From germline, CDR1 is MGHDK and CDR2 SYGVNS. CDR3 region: CASSEGRRTEAFF. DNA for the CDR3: TGTGCCAGCAGTGAAGGGCGGAGGACTGAAGCTTTCTTT.

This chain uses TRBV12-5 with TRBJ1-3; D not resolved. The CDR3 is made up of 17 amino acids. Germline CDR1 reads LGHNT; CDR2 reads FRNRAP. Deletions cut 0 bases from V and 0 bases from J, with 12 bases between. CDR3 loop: CASGLVGTGNSGNTIYF. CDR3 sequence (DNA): TGTGCTAGTGGTTTGGTAGGAACGGGTAACTCTGGAAACACCATATATTTT.

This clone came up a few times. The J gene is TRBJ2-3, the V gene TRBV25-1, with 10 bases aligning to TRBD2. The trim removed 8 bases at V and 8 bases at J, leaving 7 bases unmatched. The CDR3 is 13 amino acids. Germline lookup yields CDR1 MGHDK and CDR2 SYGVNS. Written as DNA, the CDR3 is TGTGCCAGCCAAGCGGGGGGGCTAGGTACGCAGTATTTT. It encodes CASQAGGLGTQYF.

In nucleotides, the CDR3 is TGTGCCAGAGGGGGGGGAAGAGGACCCCAGCATTTT. It encodes CARGGGRGPQHF. V gene TRBV7-6 combines with J gene TRBJ1-5, with D perhaps TRBD1 (6 bases). This CDR3 has 12 residues. Trimming took 9 bases from V and 10 from J, leaving 16 bases between them. Per the germline V gene, CDR1 is SGHVS and CDR2 is FNYEAQ.

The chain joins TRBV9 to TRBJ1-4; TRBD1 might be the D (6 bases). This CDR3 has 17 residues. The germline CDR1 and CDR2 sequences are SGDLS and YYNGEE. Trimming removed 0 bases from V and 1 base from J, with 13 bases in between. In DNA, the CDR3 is TGTGCCAGCAGCGTAGCCACGGGGGGCGGAACTAATGAAAAACTGTTTTTT. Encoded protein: CASSVATGGGTNEKLFF. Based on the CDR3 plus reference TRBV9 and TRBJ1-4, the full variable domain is DSGVTQTPKHLITATGQRVTLRCSPRSGDLSVYWYQQSLDQGLQFLIQYYNGEERAKGNILERFSAQQFPDLHSELNLSSLELGDSALYFCASSVATGGGTNEKLFFGSGTQLSVL.

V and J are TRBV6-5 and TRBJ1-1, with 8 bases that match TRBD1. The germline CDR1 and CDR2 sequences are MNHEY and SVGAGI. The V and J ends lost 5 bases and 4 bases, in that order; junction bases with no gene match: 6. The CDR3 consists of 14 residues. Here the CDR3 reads CASSVAGGGTEAFF. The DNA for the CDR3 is TGTGCCAGCAGTGTTGCAGGGGGCGGCACTGAAGCTTTCTTT.

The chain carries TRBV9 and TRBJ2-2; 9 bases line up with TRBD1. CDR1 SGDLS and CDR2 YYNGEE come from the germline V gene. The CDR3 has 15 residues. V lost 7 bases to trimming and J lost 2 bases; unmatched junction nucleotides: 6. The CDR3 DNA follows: TGTGCCAGCGGACGACAGGGGGGAAACACCGGGGAGCTGTTTTTT. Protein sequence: CASGRQGGNTGELFF.

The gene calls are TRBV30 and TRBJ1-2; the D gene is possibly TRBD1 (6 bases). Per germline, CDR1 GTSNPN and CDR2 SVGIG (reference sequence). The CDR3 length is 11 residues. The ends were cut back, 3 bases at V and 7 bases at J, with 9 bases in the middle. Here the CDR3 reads CAWSRTAGYTF. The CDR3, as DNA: TGTGCCTGGAGCAGGACAGCTGGCTACACCTTC.

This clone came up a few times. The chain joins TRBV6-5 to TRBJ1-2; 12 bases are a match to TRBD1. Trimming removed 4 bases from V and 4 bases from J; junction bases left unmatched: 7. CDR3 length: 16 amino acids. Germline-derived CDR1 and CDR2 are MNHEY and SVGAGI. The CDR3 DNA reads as TGTGCCAGCAGTTTCCCCCGGGACAGGGGGCTCTATGGCTACACCTTC. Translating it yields CASSFPRDRGLYGYTF.

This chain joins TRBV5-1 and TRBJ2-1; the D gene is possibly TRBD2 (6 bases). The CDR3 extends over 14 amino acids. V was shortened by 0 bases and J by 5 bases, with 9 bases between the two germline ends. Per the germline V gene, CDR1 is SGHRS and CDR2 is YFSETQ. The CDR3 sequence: CASSLGLENNEQFF. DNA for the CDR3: TGCGCCAGCAGCTTGGGACTAGAGAACAATGAGCAGTTCTTC.

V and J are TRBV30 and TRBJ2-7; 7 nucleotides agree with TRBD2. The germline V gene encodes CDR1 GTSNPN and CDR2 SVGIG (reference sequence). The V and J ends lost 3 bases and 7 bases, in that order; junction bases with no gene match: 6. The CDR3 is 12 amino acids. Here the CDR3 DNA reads TGTGCCTGGAGAAGGGAGGGTCGAGAGCAGTACTTC. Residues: CAWRREGREQYF.

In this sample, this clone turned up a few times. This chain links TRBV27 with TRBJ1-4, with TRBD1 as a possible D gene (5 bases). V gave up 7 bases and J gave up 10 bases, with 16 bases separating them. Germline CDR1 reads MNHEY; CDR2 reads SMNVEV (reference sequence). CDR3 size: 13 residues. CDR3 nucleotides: TGTGCCAGCACCCTACGGGGGGAGGGAAAACTGTTTTTT. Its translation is CASTLRGEGKLFF.

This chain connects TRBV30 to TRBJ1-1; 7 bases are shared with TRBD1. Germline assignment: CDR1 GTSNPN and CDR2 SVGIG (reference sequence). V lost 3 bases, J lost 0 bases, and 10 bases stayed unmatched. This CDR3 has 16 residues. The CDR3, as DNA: TGTGCCTGGAGCGTGACAGGGTTCTCTATGAACACTGAAGCTTTCTTT. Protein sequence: CAWSVTGFSMNTEAFF. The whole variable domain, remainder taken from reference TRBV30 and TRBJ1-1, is SQTIHQWPATLVQPVGSPLSLECTVEGTSNPNLYWYRQAAGRGLQLLFYSVGIGQISSEVPQNLSASRPQDRQFILSSKKLLLSDSGFYLCAWSVTGFSMNTEAFFGQGTRLTVV.

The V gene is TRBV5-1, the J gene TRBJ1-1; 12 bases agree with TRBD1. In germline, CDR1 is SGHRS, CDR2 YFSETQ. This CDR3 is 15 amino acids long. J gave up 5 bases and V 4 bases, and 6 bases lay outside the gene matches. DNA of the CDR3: TGCGCCAGCAGCCTCAGGGACAGGGGGCCGACTGAAGCTTTCTTT. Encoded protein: CASSLRDRGPTEAFF.

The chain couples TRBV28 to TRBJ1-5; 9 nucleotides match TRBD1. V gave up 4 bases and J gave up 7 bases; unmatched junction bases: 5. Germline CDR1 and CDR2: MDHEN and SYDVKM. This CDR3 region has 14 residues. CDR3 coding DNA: TGTGCCAGCAGTTCCGGGACAGGGTACCAGCCCCAGCATTTT. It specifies CASSSGTGYQPQHF.

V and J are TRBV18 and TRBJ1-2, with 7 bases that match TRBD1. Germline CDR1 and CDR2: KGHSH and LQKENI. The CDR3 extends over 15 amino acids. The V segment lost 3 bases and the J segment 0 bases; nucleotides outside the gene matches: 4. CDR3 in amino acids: CASSPRDRTNYGYTF. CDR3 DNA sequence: TGTGCCAGCTCACCTCGGGACAGAACTAACTATGGCTACACCTTC.

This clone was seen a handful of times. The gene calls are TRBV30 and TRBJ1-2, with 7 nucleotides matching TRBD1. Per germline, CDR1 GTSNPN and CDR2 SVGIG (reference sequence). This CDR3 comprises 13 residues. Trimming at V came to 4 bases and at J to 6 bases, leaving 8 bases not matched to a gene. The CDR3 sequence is CAWMQRQGHGYTF. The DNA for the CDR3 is TGTGCCTGGATGCAGAGACAGGGTCATGGCTACACCTTC. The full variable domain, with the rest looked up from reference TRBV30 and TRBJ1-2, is SQTIHQWPATLVQPVGSPLSLECTVEGTSNPNLYWYRQAAGRGLQLLFYSVGIGQISSEVPQNLSASRPQDRQFILSSKKLLLSDSGFYLCAWMQRQGHGYTFGSGTRLTVV.